The 22 T cell receptor beta chains presented below share a single source sample, sequenced in a study of Ad26.COV2.S vaccination and SARS-CoV-2 variants. Regarding treatment: about 20 received Ad26.COV2.S at low or high dose, single or two shots; about 5 received placebo; per-sample allocation not given. Repertoires come from day 63 after the first vaccine or placebo injection. Here immunoSEQ multiplex PCR was the method, and the copy in TCRdb shows in-frame clones only, minus some. The data show 250,000 to 300,000 clones, around 87% seen once. The sequencing here drew on peripheral blood, taken in a trial of Ad26.COV2.S vaccine versus placebo. The origin of the receptors is a person aged 18-60 years who received the Ad26.COV2.S COVID-19 vaccine or a placebo.

The chain links TRBV7-9 to TRBJ1-1, with a possible D match to TRBD1 (5 bases). Germline V gene sequence: CDR1 SEHNR, CDR2 FQNEAQ (reference sequence). The CDR3 extends over 12 amino acids. Between the trimmed V and J ends, which lost 1 base and 9 bases, there was a span of 9 bases. CDR3 loop: CASSLEQAQAFF. The DNA of the CDR3 is TGTGCCAGCAGCTTAGAACAGGCCCAAGCTTTCTTT.

The rearrangement links TRBV4-2 to TRBJ2-5; maybe TRBD1 (7 bases). V was shortened by 0 bases and J by 2 bases, with 10 bases between the two germline ends. Per the germline V gene, CDR1 is LGHNA and CDR2 is YNFKEQ. This CDR3 region has 15 residues. The CDR3 region has the DNA TGTGCCAGCAGCCAAGATCAGGGGGGTCAAGAGACCCAGTACTTC. Amino acids: CASSQDQGGQETQYF.

This clone was detected a few times. The chain employs TRBV4-1 and TRBJ2-7; TRBD1 matches 7 bases. Germline trimming cut 8 bases from V and 3 bases from J; bases unmatched to any gene: 13. This CDR3 is 15 amino acids long. The germline gives CDR1 MGHRA, CDR2 YSYEKL. This chain's CDR3 is CASSPSPGQFYEQYF. In nucleotides, the CDR3 is TGCGCCAGCTCCCCCAGCCCGGGACAGTTCTACGAGCAGTACTTC.

With regard to this clone: This same CDR3 is encoded by further DNA sequences in the sample. The chain uses TRBV12-3 or TRBV12-4 and TRBJ1-1, with D unclear. This CDR3 comprises 13 residues. The V and J ends lost 6 bases and 2 bases respectively, with 10 bases between them. The CDR3 sequence is CASSPRRNTEAFF. CDR3 nucleotide sequence: TGTGCCAGCAGCCCGAGACGCAACACTGAAGCTTTCTTT.

The chain has TRBV30 and TRBJ1-1; the D gene is possibly TRBD1 (6 bases). CDR3 length: 12 residues. V was shortened by 7 bases and J by 10 bases, with 19 bases between the two germline ends. Germline lookup yields CDR1 GTSNPN and CDR2 SVGIG (reference sequence). The CDR3 reads CAFHLGGALAFF. In nucleotides, the CDR3 is TGTGCCTTCCACCTGGGGGGCGCGTTAGCTTTCTTT.

The rearrangement joins TRBV9 to TRBJ2-2, with D possibly being TRBD2 (5 bases). Trimming removed 4 bases from V and 6 bases from J, with 16 bases in between. Germline CDR1 reads SGDLS; CDR2 reads YYNGEE. The CDR3 sequence is 15 residues long. CDR3: CASSPRGSVAGELFF. CDR3 in DNA: TGTGCCAGCAGCCCCCGGGGTAGCGTGGCCGGGGAGCTGTTTTTT.

The rearrangement links TRBV27 to TRBJ1-1; D might be TRBD1 (6 bases). CDR1 is MNHEY and CDR2 is SMNVEV in the germline V gene (reference sequence). CDR3 length: 14 amino acids. Deletions cut 2 bases from V and 4 bases from J, with 11 bases between. CDR3 region: CASSLKTGITEAFF. The CDR3 region has the DNA TGTGCCAGCAGTTTAAAAACAGGGATCACTGAAGCTTTCTTT.

The chain combines TRBV10-3 with TRBJ2-5; 10 positions agree with TRBD1. CDR3 length equals 16 residues. Trimming at V came to 8 bases and at J to 2 bases, leaving 11 bases not matched to a gene. The germline V gene has CDR1 ENHRY and CDR2 SYGVKD. CDR3 coding DNA: TGTGCCATCCGACAGGGGGCAGGGGGAAATCAAGAGACCCAGTACTTC. Translating it yields CAIRQGAGGNQETQYF.

The chain recombines TRBV19 with TRBJ1-1; D is undetermined. V was shortened by 3 bases and J by 1 base, with 12 bases between the two germline ends. The CDR3 has 15 amino acids. Germline V lookup: CDR1 LNHDA, CDR2 SQIVND (reference sequence). The CDR3 sequence is CASSMPIGRNTEAFF. CDR3 bases: TGTGCCAGTAGTATGCCGATAGGTAGGAACACTGAAGCTTTCTTT.

The genes are TRBV18 and TRBJ1-1; a weak D match, TRBD1 (5 bases). Per the germline V gene, CDR1 is KGHSH and CDR2 is LQKENI. This CDR3 spans 15 amino acids. V was trimmed by 3 bases and J by 1 base, leaving 12 bases between them. For the CDR3, the DNA is TGTGCCAGCTCACCTTCAATGGGGGAGAACACTGAAGCTTTCTTT. It encodes CASSPSMGENTEAFF.

The chain joins TRBV2 to TRBJ1-5; D is uncertain. CDR1 SNHLY and CDR2 FYNNEI come from the germline V gene. This CDR3 is built from 15 residues. The V end lost 1 base, the J end lost 2 bases, and 9 bases lay between the germline ends. CDR3 DNA: TGTGCCAGCAGTGAAGTCGCCGCCGGCAATCAGCCCCAGCATTTT. Translating it yields CASSEVAAGNQPQHF.

The rearrangement uses TRBV30 and TRBJ2-3, with a possible D match to TRBD2 (6 bases). The CDR3 contains 14 residues. The germline V gene encodes CDR1 GTSNPN and CDR2 SVGIG (reference sequence). V was pared by 8 bases and J by 4 bases, with 19 bases between. The CDR3 nucleotides are TGTGCCGCAACTCCGGGGGACTTATCAGATACGCAGTATTTT. Its translation is CAATPGDLSDTQYF. Using reference TRBV30 and TRBJ2-3 for the parts outside the CDR3, the full variable domain is SQTIHQWPATLVQPVGSPLSLECTVEGTSNPNLYWYRQAAGRGLQLLFYSVGIGQISSEVPQNLSASRPQDRQFILSSKKLLLSDSGFYLCAATPGDLSDTQYFGPGTRLTVL.

The chain uses TRBV10-2 and TRBJ2-7; D is uncertain. The V end was cut by 4 bases, the J end by 4 bases, with 5 bases between. The CDR3 runs 11 residues. Germline CDR1 is WSHSY and CDR2 is SAAADI. The CDR3 nucleotides read TGCGCCAGCAGTGCCCATTACGAGCAGTACTTC. It specifies CASSAHYEQYF.

This clone appeared once. The chain links TRBV27 to TRBJ1-1; no reliable D call. The CDR3 totals 14 residues. Per germline, CDR1 MNHEY and CDR2 SMNVEV (reference sequence). V was pared by 1 base and J by 4 bases, with 10 bases between. CDR3 nucleotides: TGTGCCAGCAGTTTATTCGGGGATGGCACTGAAGCTTTCTTT. Protein: CASSLFGDGTEAFF.

V is TRBV3-1 (or the pseudogene TRBV3-2) and J is TRBJ2-7; 7 bases agree with TRBD1. The V gene end was trimmed by 4 bases and the J gene end by 2 bases; junction bases not matched to a gene: 8. Germline V gives CDR1 LGHDT, CDR2 YNNKEL (reference sequence). The CDR3 runs 15 residues. Written as DNA, the CDR3 is TGTGCCAGCAGCCCCATTCCGGGACAGACCTACGAGCAGTACTTC. Encoded protein: CASSPIPGQTYEQYF.

The chain has TRBV7-2 and TRBJ1-6; TRBD1 is a possible D gene (5 bases). This CDR3 has 13 residues. Trimming stripped 4 bases from V and 9 bases from J, with 10 bases between. Germline-derived CDR1 and CDR2 are SGHTA and FQGNSA. CDR3 residues: CASSSEGRSPLHF. The CDR3 DNA is TGTGCCAGCAGCTCCGAGGGGCGTTCACCCCTCCACTTT.

The genes are TRBV7-2 and TRBJ2-5; TRBD1 matches at 7 bases. The V and J ends lost 3 bases and 3 bases, in that order; junction bases with no gene match: 7. Germline CDR1 is SGHTA and CDR2 is FQGNSA. This CDR3 is 15 amino acids long. The CDR3 is CASSFSGTVKETQYF. In DNA, the CDR3 is TGTGCCAGCAGCTTTTCTGGGACAGTGAAAGAGACCCAGTACTTC.

This rearrangement joins TRBV18 to TRBJ2-2; D is ambiguous. Trimming removed 1 base from V and 0 bases from J, with 6 bases in between. This CDR3 comprises 15 residues. From germline, CDR1 is KGHSH and CDR2 LQKENI. The CDR3 nucleotides read TGTGCCAGCTCACCACTACAGACGAACACCGGGGAGCTGTTTTTT. Protein: CASSPLQTNTGELFF.

The chain joins TRBV19 to TRBJ2-7; D gene uncertain. This CDR3 has 13 amino acids. Germline V gene lookup returns CDR1 LNHDA and CDR2 SQIVND (reference sequence). Trimming cost V 5 bases and J 7 bases, with 15 bases left between them. The CDR3 region has the DNA TGTGCCAGTAGTGTCTCGGATCCGCGGGAGCAGTACTTC. It encodes CASSVSDPREQYF.

The chain joins TRBV10-3 to TRBJ2-7; the D is unclear. Between the trimmed V and J ends, which lost 10 bases and 2 bases, there was a span of 15 bases. Germline V gene data show CDR1 as ENHRY and CDR2 as SYGVKD. The CDR3 loop spans 13 amino acids. The CDR3 loop is CATRQGFTYEQYF. The CDR3 region has the DNA TGTGCCACCCGTCAAGGATTCACCTACGAGCAGTACTTC.

The chain joins TRBV10-3 to TRBJ2-1, with 7 positions matching TRBD1. CDR3 size: 17 residues. The junction had 9 bases not matched to a gene; V was cut back by 4 bases and J by 0 bases. CDR1 is ENHRY and CDR2 is SYGVKD in the germline V gene. The CDR3 DNA is TGTGCCATCAGTGGGATGGGACAGACCAGCTCCTACAATGAGCAGTTCTTC. Amino acids: CAISGMGQTSSYNEQFF.

The chain has TRBV6-2 or TRBV6-3 and TRBJ2-1; perhaps TRBD1 as D (6 bases). V lost 3 bases, J lost 5 bases, and 20 bases lay in between. The CDR3 is made up of 17 amino acids. Germline assignment: CDR1 MNHEY and CDR2 SVGEGT. CDR3 sequence: CASSYRAYRVRNNEQFF. CDR3 DNA: TGTGCCAGCAGTTATCGAGCCTACAGGGTCCGGAACAATGAGCAGTTCTTC.